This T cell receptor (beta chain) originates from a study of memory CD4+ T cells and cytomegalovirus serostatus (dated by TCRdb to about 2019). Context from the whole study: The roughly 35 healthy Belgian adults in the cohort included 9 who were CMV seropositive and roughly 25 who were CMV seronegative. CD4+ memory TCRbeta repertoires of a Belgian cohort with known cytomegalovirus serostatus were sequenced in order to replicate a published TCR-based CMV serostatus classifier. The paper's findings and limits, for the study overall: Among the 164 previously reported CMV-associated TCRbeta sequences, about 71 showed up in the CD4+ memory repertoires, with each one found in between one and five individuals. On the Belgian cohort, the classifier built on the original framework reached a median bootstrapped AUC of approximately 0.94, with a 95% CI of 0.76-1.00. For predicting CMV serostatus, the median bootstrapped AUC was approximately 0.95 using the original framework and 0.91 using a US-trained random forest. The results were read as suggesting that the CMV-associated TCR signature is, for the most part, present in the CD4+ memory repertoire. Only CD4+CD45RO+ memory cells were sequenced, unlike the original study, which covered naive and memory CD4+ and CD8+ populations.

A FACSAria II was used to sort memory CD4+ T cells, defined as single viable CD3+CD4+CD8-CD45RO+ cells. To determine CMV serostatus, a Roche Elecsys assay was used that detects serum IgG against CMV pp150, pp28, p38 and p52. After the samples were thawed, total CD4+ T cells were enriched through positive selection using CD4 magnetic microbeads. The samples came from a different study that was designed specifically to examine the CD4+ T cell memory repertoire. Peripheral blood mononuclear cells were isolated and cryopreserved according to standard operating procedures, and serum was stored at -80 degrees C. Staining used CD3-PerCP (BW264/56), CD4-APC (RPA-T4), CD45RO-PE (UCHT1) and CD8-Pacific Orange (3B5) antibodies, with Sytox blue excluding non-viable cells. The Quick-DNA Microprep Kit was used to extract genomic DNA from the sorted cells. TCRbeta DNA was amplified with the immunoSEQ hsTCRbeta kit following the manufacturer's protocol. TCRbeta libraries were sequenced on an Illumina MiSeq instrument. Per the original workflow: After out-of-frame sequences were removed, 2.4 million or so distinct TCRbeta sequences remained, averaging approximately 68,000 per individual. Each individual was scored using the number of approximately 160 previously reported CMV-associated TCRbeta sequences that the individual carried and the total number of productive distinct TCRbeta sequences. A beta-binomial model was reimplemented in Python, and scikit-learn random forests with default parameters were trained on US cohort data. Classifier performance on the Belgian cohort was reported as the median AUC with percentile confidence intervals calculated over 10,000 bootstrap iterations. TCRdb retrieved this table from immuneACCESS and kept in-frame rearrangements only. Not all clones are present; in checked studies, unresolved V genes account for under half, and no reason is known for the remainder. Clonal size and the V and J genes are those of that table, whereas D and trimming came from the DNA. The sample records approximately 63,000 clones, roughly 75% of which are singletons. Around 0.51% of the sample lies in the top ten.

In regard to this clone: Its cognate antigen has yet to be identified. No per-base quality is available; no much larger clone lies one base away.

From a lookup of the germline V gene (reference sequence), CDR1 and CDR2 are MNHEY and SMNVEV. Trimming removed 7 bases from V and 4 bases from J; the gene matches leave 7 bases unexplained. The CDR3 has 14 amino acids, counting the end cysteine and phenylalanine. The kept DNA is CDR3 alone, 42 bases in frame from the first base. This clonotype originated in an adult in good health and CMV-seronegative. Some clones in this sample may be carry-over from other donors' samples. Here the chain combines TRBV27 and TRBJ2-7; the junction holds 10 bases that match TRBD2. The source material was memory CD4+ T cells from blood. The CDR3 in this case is CASTPAGGPYEQYF. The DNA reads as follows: TGTGCCAGCACCCCAGCGGGAGGGCCTTACGAGCAGTACTTC.